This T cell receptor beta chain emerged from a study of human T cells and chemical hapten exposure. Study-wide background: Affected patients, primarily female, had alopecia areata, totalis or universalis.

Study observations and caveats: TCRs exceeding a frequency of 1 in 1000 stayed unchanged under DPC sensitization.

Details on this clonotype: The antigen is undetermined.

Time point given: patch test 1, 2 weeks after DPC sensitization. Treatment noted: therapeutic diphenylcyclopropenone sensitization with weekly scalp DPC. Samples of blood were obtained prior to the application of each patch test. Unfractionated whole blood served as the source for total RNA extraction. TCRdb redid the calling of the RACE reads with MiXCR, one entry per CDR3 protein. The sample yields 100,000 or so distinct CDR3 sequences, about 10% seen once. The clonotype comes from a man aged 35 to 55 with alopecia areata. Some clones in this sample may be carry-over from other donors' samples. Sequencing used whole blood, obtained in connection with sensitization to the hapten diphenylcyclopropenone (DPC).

The CDR3 region has the DNA TGTGCCATCCGGGACAGGGGCCCAGAGACCCAGTACTTC. Residues: CAIRDRGPETQYF. The genes are TRBV10-3 and TRBJ2-5; TRBD1 matches 10 bases. Trimming removed 8 bases from V and 4 bases from J; junction bases left unmatched: 4. Germline CDR1 ENHRY, CDR2 SYGVKD. The length of the CDR3 is 13 residues.